The 15 T cell receptor beta chains presented below share a single source sample, sequenced in a study of HIV-infected patients and healthy controls. Follow-up blood was drawn about 14 weeks, roughly three months, after antiretroviral therapy began. All unsorted peripheral T cells were captured because whole blood was used without fractionation. Reverse transcription used 450 to 500 ng RNA and constant-region primers for alpha and beta. Each of the alpha and beta chains got its own library through chain-specific third strand synthesis with indices. TCRdb re-called the 5' RACE reads with MiXCR, one entry per CDR3 protein. The table lists 5,000 to 7,500 distinct CDR3 sequences, roughly 8.7% of them singletons. The starting material was blood, obtained during antiretroviral therapy. The receptor source for this set is an adult with HIV infection.

This clonotype was detected many times. At one end, the junction sequence differs from germline, possibly due to a read error. V usage is TRBV4-2 and J usage is TRBJ1-1; D unresolved. Germline V gives CDR1 LGHNA, CDR2 YNFKEQ. The CDR3 is made up of 15 amino acids. The DNA of the CDR3 is TGTTCCAGCAGCCAAGAGCGTTCCAGCCTCACTGAAGCTTTCTTT. Amino acid sequence: CSSSQERSSLTEAFF.

This clonotype qualifies as medium-sized. The chain has TRBV2 and TRBJ2-3; D tentatively reads TRBD1 or TRBD2 (6 bases each). There are 15 residues in the CDR3. Germline lookup yields CDR1 SNHLY and CDR2 FYNNEI. Trimming pared 4 bases from V and 2 bases from J, leaving 13 bases between. The CDR3 nucleotides are TGTGCCAGCAGTGCGGAACGGGGGCCCACAGATACGCAGTATTTT. Translated, it gives CASSAERGPTDTQYF.

Relative to its sample, this clonotype is medium-sized. The chain employs TRBV29-1 and TRBJ1-2; 8 bases line up with TRBD1. This CDR3 spans 12 amino acids. Germline V gene lookup returns CDR1 SQVTM and CDR2 ANQGSEA. After removal of 6 bases from V and 8 bases from J, the junction contained 8 bases not matched to a gene. The CDR3 protein is CSVATGVYGYTF. In DNA, the CDR3 is TGCAGCGTCGCGACAGGGGTCTACGGCTACACCTTC.

By share, this clonotype counts as medium-sized. The DNA of the CDR3 is TGTGCCAGCAGCTACCAGACAGGGGGGAACACTGAAGCTTTCTTT. Protein product: CASSYQTGGNTEAFF. V is TRBV7-9 and J is TRBJ1-1, with 9 bases identical to TRBD1. Per germline, CDR1 SEHNR and CDR2 FQNEAQ (reference sequence). The CDR3 is made up of 15 amino acids. V gave up 4 bases and J gave up 1 base; unmatched junction bases: 4.

The chain is built from TRBV5-1 and TRBJ2-1; 9 bases are shared with TRBD2. CDR3 size: 16 residues. The germline V gene encodes CDR1 SGHRS and CDR2 YFSETQ. Losses at the gene ends were 0 bases for V and 5 bases for J; bases not matched to a gene: 6. The DNA of the CDR3 is TGCGCCAGCAGCTTGGAGCCTGGACTAGCGAACAATGAGCAGTTCTTC. Amino acid sequence: CASSLEPGLANNEQFF. The full variable domain, completed using reference TRBV5-1 and TRBJ2-1, is KAGVTQTPRYLIKTRGQQVTLSCSPISGHRSVSWYQQTPGQGLQFLFEYFSETQRNKGNFPGRFSGRQFSNSRSEMNVSTLELGDSALYLCASSLEPGLANNEQFFGPGTRLTVL.

This clonotype was observed at least ten times. The chain has TRBV29-1 and TRBJ2-1, with TRBD1 as a possible D gene (6 bases). From germline, CDR1 is SQVTM and CDR2 ANQGSEA. V shed 1 base and J shed 9 bases, with 13 bases lying between them. The CDR3 runs to 13 residues. The CDR3 reads CSVEGRGRGEQFF. The CDR3 DNA sequence: TGCAGCGTTGAAGGCCGTGGCAGGGGTGAGCAGTTCTTC.

The sample holds many counts of this clonotype. The J gene is TRBJ1-6, the V gene TRBV30; D gene uncertain. This CDR3 contains 14 residues. The germline CDR1 and CDR2 sequences are GTSNPN and SVGIG (reference sequence). V gave up 3 bases and J gave up 4 bases, with 10 bases separating them. The CDR3: CAWRDVPYNSPLHF. The CDR3 bases are TGTGCCTGGAGAGACGTTCCGTATAATTCACCCCTCCACTTT.

The rearrangement joins TRBV20-1 to TRBJ2-2, with unresolved D. V was cut by 3 bases and J by 1 base, with 6 bases left in between. CDR3 size: 13 residues. CDR1 and CDR2 (germline): DFQATT, SNEGSKA (reference sequence). The CDR3 reads CSASMGNTGELFF. CDR3 DNA: TGCAGTGCTAGTATGGGGAACACCGGGGAGCTGTTTTTT.

This clonotype was detected many times. CDR3 coding DNA: TGCGCCAGCAGCCAAGGGGGGACAGTTAATTCACCCCTCCACTTT. It specifies CASSQGGTVNSPLHF. The chain carries TRBV4-1 and TRBJ1-6; 7 bases map to TRBD1. This CDR3 has 15 amino acids. Germline V gene sequence: CDR1 MGHRA, CDR2 YSYEKL. Trimming at V came to 1 base and at J to 6 bases, leaving 3 bases not matched to a gene.

The J gene is TRBJ2-3, the V gene TRBV7-9; D is unclear. Germline V gene data show CDR1 as SEHNR and CDR2 as FQNEAQ (reference sequence). Trimming took 2 bases from V and 4 from J, leaving 4 bases between them. The CDR3 consists of 12 residues. DNA of the CDR3: TGTGCCAGCAGCTTATTGCCAGATACGCAGTATTTT. Protein sequence: CASSLLPDTQYF.

This clonotype was detected ten times or more. This chain connects TRBV7-2 to TRBJ2-3; weak D call: TRBD1 (6 bases). The CDR3 is made up of 15 amino acids. Germline V gives CDR1 SGHTA, CDR2 FQGNSA. Trimming cost V 2 bases and J 1 base, with 10 bases left between them. CDR3 protein: CASSLLWTGTDTQYF. The DNA of the CDR3 is TGTGCCAGCAGCTTACTATGGACAGGCACAGATACGCAGTATTTT. The full variable domain, rest sourced from reference TRBV7-2 and TRBJ2-3, is GAGVSQSPSNKVTEKGKDVELRCDPISGHTALYWYRQSLGQGLEFLIYFQGNSAPDKSGLPSDRFSAERTGGSVSTLTIQRTQQEDSAVYLCASSLLWTGTDTQYFGPGTRLTVL.

By sample share, this clonotype is medium-sized (0.01 to 0.1%). The J gene is TRBJ1-4, the V gene TRBV29-1; D is uncertain. Trimming left V 6 bases short and J 7 bases short, with 12 bases between. The germline V gene encodes CDR1 SQVTM and CDR2 ANQGSEA. CDR3 length equals 12 residues. The DNA for the CDR3 is TGCAGCGTGGCCGACACCCCTGAAAAACTGTTTTTT. Its translation is CSVADTPEKLFF.

Sample share makes this clonotype medium-sized. The chain is built from TRBV20-1 and TRBJ1-4; D uncertain. The CDR3 consists of 14 residues. CDR1 and CDR2 from the germline V gene are DFQATT and SNEGSKA (reference sequence). The germline V and J ends were trimmed by 6 bases and 0 bases, with 11 bases remaining between them. This CDR3 is CSAARLPTNEKLFF. DNA of the CDR3: TGCAGTGCCGCACGCCTGCCAACTAATGAAAAACTGTTTTTT.

This clonotype was seen just once. The chain links TRBV2 to TRBJ2-7; no clear D. The CDR3 extends over 14 amino acids. Germline V gene sequence: CDR1 SNHLY, CDR2 FYNNEI. Trimming took off 0 bases at V and 1 base at J, with 7 bases between the two ends. The CDR3 sequence: CASSEAGWSYEQYF. The CDR3 region has the DNA TGTGCCAGCAGTGAAGCAGGGTGGTCCTACGAGCAGTACTTC. The full variable domain, in which reference TRBV2 and TRBJ2-7 provide the parts outside the CDR3, is EPEVTQTPSHQVTQMGQEVILRCVPISNHLYFYWYRQILGQKVEFLVSFYNNEISEKSEIFDDQFSVERPDGSNFTLKIRSTKLEDSAMYFCASSEAGWSYEQYFGPGTRLTVT.

This clonotype is deemed medium-sized. The chain employs TRBV7-9 and TRBJ1-1; TRBD1 is a possible D gene (5 bases). This CDR3 has 15 amino acids. Looked up from germline, CDR1 is SEHNR and CDR2 is FQNEAQ (reference sequence). Deletions cut 3 bases from V and 5 bases from J, with 16 bases between. The CDR3 sequence is CASSLVQATLTEAFF. As DNA, the CDR3 is TGTGCCAGCAGCTTGGTACAGGCCACTTTAACTGAAGCTTTCTTT.